Following are 16 T cell receptor beta chains from one sample sequenced in a study of blood T cell repertoires in COVID-19. The protocol was immunoSEQ multiplex PCR, while the TCRdb copy is restricted to in-frame clones and leaves out a portion. Among about 100,000 clones listed, roughly 90% were seen once. Sequencing input: peripheral blood. The receptors originated from a human donor with COVID-19, enrolled during active disease. The donor label of this sample is uncertain.

V and J are TRBV4-1 and TRBJ2-2, with 11 bases identical to TRBD2. Germline assignment: CDR1 MGHRA and CDR2 YSYEKL. The CDR3 sequence is 17 residues long. Losses at the gene ends were 0 bases for V and 3 bases for J; bases not matched to a gene: 3. DNA for the CDR3: TGCGCCAGCAGCCAAGATAGCGGGAGGGCCGACACCGGGGAGCTGTTTTTT. Its protein product is CASSQDSGRADTGELFF.

V gene TRBV29-1 combines with J gene TRBJ2-7, with 8 bases aligning to TRBD1. Germline V lookup: CDR1 SQVTM, CDR2 ANQGSEA. V lost 7 bases and J lost 6; bases outside the gene matches: 11. The CDR3 loop spans 13 amino acids. The CDR3 is CSARTGFYGEQYF. The CDR3 DNA is TGCAGCGCCCGGACAGGGTTCTATGGCGAGCAGTACTTC.

This clone is categorized as medium-sized. The rearrangement uses TRBV7-6 and TRBJ2-7, with 7 positions matching TRBD2. V shed 0 bases and J 3 bases; nucleotides not matched to a gene: 5. The CDR3 totals 15 residues. Looked up from germline, CDR1 is SGHVS and CDR2 is FNYEAQ. Here the CDR3 reads CASSLAQASGYEQYF. CDR3 bases: TGTGCCAGCAGCTTAGCGCAGGCTAGCGGCTACGAGCAGTACTTC.

The chain employs TRBV7-9 and TRBJ1-1, with TRBD1 identical over 8 bases. The CDR3 has 16 residues. The germline CDR1 and CDR2 sequences are SEHNR and FQNEAQ (reference sequence). V was clipped by 7 bases and J by 1 base; unmatched bases: 11. The CDR3 spells CASKGGQAKRNTEAFF. CDR3 coding DNA: TGTGCCAGCAAGGGGGGACAGGCGAAGCGGAACACTGAAGCTTTCTTT.

CDR3 region: CASSSPAQQYF. Written as DNA, the CDR3 is TGTGCCAGCAGCTCCCCCGCGCAACAGTACTTC. This chain joins TRBV3-1 (or the pseudogene TRBV3-2) and TRBJ2-7; no clear D gene. Trimming removed 5 bases from V and 10 bases from J, with 12 bases in between. The CDR3 spans 11 residues. The germline V gene has CDR1 LGHDT and CDR2 YNNKEL (reference sequence).

This CDR3 reads CASSYVGAKTEAFF. CDR3 sequence (DNA): TGTGCCAGCAGTTACGTGGGCGCGAAGACTGAAGCTTTCTTT. The chain recombines TRBV6-5 with TRBJ1-1; D gene uncertain. The CDR3 runs 14 residues. In germline, CDR1 is MNHEY, CDR2 SVGAGI. V was clipped by 2 bases and J by 5 bases, with 12 bases between them.

CDR3 sequence (DNA): TGCAGCGTTGAATTGGGACAGGGACACTATGGCTACACCTTC. It yields the protein CSVELGQGHYGYTF. This rearrangement joins TRBV29-1 to TRBJ1-2, with TRBD1 matching over 9 bases. Germline V gene lookup returns CDR1 SQVTM and CDR2 ANQGSEA. This CDR3 is 14 amino acids long. V was clipped by 2 bases and J by 3 bases; unmatched bases: 4.

The rearrangement joins TRBV7-9 to TRBJ1-1; no clear D gene. The CDR3 sequence is 11 residues long. Germline CDR1 and CDR2: SEHNR and FQNEAQ (reference sequence). Trimming took 3 bases from V and 7 from J, leaving 6 bases between them. The CDR3 coding sequence is TGTGCCAGCAGCTTTGGGAGTGAAGCTTTCTTT. It encodes CASSFGSEAFF.

This clone showed up just once. The chain has TRBV19 and TRBJ2-3; 7 bases map to TRBD2. V lost 3 bases, J lost 1 base, and 1 base stayed unmatched. Germline V gene lookup returns CDR1 LNHDA and CDR2 SQIVND (reference sequence). The CDR3 runs to 14 residues. CDR3 amino acids: CASSIRGGTDTQYF. For the CDR3, the DNA is TGTGCCAGTAGTATCCGGGGGGGCACAGATACGCAGTATTTT.

The chain recombines TRBV28 with TRBJ2-7; possible D gene TRBD1, 5 bases. CDR3 size: 14 residues. Germline CDR1 and CDR2: MDHEN and SYDVKM. Trimming took 8 bases from V and 5 from J, leaving 19 bases between them. The CDR3 spells CASFRQGSYNEQYF. CDR3 bases: TGTGCCAGCTTTAGGCAGGGTAGTTATAACGAGCAGTACTTC.

The chain has TRBV6-5 and TRBJ2-7, with D possibly matching TRBD2 (6 bases). Trimming cost V 7 bases and J 0 bases, with 13 bases left between them. CDR3 length: 14 residues. Germline CDR1 and CDR2: MNHEY and SVGAGI. The CDR3 region is CASNKGGDSYEQYF. CDR3 DNA sequence: TGTGCCAGCAATAAAGGAGGGGACTCCTACGAGCAGTACTTC.

The chain is built from TRBV4-2 and TRBJ1-5, with TRBD1 identical over 12 bases. The CDR3 runs 19 residues. V lost 3 bases and J lost 1; bases outside the gene matches: 10. Looked up from germline, CDR1 is LGHNA and CDR2 is YNFKEQ. For the CDR3, the DNA is TGTGCCAGCAGCCAGGGAACCGGGACAGGGGGCGTCAGCAATCAGCCCCAGCATTTT. It codes for CASSQGTGTGGVSNQPQHF.

This sequence joins TRBV10-3 and TRBJ1-2, with a tentative D call TRBD1 (5 bases). The CDR3 length is 14 residues. Trimming took off 0 bases at V and 2 bases at J, with 7 bases between the two ends. CDR1 is ENHRY, CDR2 SYGVKD, per germline. CDR3: CAISESGGNYGYTF. The CDR3 DNA is TGTGCCATCAGTGAGTCTGGGGGGAACTATGGCTACACCTTC.

J is TRBJ2-1 and V is TRBV24-1; 7 bases match TRBD2. The CDR3 loop spans 14 amino acids. Trimming cost V 0 bases and J 7 bases; bases outside gene matches: 2. Looked up from germline, CDR1 is KGHDR and CDR2 is SFDVKD. Written as DNA, the CDR3 is TGTGCCACCAGTGATTTGTGGCGGGGGAATGAGCAGTTCTTC. Translated, it gives CATSDLWRGNEQFF.

For the CDR3, the DNA is TGTGCCAGTCAGGCGGGACAGGGTGACCAGCCCCAGCATTTT. Amino acid sequence: CASQAGQGDQPQHF. The V call is TRBV19, the J call TRBJ1-5, with 9 positions matching TRBD1. The length of the CDR3 is 14 residues. The V segment lost 8 bases and the J segment 7 bases; nucleotides outside the gene matches: 9. CDR1 LNHDA and CDR2 SQIVND come from the germline V gene (reference sequence).

The V gene is TRBV5-1, the J gene TRBJ1-2; 7 nucleotides match TRBD1. V lost 4 bases to trimming and J lost 0 bases; unmatched junction nucleotides: 6. Germline V lookup: CDR1 SGHRS, CDR2 YFSETQ. CDR3 length equals 15 residues. CDR3 amino acids: CASSLRQGPNYGYTF. The CDR3 DNA follows: TGCGCCAGCAGCCTCAGACAGGGACCTAACTATGGCTACACCTTC.